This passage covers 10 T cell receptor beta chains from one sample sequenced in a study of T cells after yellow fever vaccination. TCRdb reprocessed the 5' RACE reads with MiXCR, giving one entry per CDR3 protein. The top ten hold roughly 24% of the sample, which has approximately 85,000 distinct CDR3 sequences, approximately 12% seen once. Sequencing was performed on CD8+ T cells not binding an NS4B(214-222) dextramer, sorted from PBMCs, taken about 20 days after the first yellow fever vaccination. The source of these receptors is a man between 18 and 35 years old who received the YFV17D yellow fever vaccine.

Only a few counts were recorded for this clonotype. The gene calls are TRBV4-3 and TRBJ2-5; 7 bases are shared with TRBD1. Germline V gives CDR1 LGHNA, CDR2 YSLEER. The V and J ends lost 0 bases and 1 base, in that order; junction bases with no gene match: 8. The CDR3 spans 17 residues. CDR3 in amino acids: CASSQDWSGTAQETQYF. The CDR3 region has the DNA TGCGCCAGCAGCCAAGATTGGTCCGGGACAGCCCAAGAGACCCAGTACTTC.

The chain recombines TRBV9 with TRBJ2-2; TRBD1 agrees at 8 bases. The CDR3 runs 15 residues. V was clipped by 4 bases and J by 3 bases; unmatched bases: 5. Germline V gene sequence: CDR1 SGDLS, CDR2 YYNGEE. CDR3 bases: TGTGCCAGCAGCCCCCGGACAGGGTACACCGGGGAGCTGTTTTTT. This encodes CASSPRTGYTGELFF.

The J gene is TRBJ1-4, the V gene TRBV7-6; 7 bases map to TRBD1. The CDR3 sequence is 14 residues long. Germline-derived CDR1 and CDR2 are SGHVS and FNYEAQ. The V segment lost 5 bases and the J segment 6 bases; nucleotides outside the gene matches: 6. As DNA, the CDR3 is TGTGCCAGCAGCCTCCGAGGGGGCGATGAAAAACTGTTTTTT. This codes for CASSLRGGDEKLFF.

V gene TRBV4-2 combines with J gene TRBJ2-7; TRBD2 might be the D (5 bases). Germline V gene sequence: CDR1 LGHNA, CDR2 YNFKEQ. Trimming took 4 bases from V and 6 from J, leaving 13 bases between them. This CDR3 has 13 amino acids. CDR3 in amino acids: CASSPGLFCEQYV. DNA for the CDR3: TGTGCCAGCAGCCCAGGACTGTTCTGCGAGCAGTACGTC.

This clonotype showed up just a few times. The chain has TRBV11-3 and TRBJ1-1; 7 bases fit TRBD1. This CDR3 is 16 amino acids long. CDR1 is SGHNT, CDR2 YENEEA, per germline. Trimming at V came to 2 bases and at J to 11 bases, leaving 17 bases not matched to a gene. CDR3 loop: CASSLLRGGTDRWAFF. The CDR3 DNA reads TGTGCCAGCAGCTTACTTCGTGGGGGGACAGATCGATGGGCTTTCTTT.

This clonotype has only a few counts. This chain's CDR3 is CASSPTFLGGLVDGYTF. The DNA of the CDR3 is TGTGCCAGCAGTCCCACTTTCTTGGGGGGGCTAGTAGATGGCTACACCTTC. V gene TRBV6-1 combines with J gene TRBJ1-2, with TRBD1 as a possible D gene (6 bases). The CDR3 totals 17 residues. V was trimmed by 5 bases and J by 6 bases, leaving 25 bases between them. Germline V lookup: CDR1 MNHNS, CDR2 SASEGT.

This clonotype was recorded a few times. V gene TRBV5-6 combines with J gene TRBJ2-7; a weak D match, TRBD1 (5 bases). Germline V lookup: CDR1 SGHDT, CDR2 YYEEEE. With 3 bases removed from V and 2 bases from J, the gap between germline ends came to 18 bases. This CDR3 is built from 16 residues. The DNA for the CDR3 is TGTGCCAGCAGCTCCCATTCGGACAACCAGCCCTACGAGCAGTACTTC. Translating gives CASSSHSDNQPYEQYF.

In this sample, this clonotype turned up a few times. The CDR3 sequence is CASSSRTGGPNEQFF. CDR3 in DNA: TGTGCCAGCAGCTCCAGGACAGGGGGGCCCAATGAGCAGTTCTTC. The rearrangement uses TRBV11-3 and TRBJ2-1, with 10 bases matching TRBD1. Looked up from germline, CDR1 is SGHNT and CDR2 is YENEEA. The V gene end was trimmed by 4 bases and the J gene end by 6 bases; junction bases not matched to a gene: 6. CDR3 length: 15 residues.

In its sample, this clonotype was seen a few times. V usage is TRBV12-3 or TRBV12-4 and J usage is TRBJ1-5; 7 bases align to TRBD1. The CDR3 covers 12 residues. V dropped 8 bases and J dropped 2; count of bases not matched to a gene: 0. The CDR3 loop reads CASGTGNQPQHF. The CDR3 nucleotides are TGTGCCAGCGGGACAGGCAATCAGCCCCAGCATTTT.

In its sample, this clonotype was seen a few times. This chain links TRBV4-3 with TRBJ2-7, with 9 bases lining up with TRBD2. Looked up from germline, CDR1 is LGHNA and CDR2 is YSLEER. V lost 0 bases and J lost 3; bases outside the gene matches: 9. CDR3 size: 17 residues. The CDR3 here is CASSQDLAGDRGYEQYF. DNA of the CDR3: TGCGCCAGCAGCCAAGACTTAGCGGGGGATCGCGGCTACGAGCAGTACTTC.